A single sample gave rise to the 2 T cell receptor beta chains below, sequenced in a study of blood T cell repertoires in COVID-19. Profiling relied on immunoSEQ multiplex PCR, and the TCRdb table lists in-frame clones only, not all of them. Seen here are approximately 61,000 clones, roughly 84% observed once, and the top ten hold 10%. Material: peripheral blood. Every receptor here comes from a man aged 45-65 years with COVID-19, enrolled during active disease.

The chain joins TRBV5-1 to TRBJ1-2, with a possible D match to TRBD1 (5 bases). Trimming left V 2 bases short and J 8 bases short, with 19 bases between. From germline, CDR1 is SGHRS and CDR2 YFSETQ. The CDR3 has 15 residues. CDR3 in amino acids: CASSFNPGDGGGYTF. CDR3 DNA: TGCGCCAGCAGCTTCAACCCGGGGGACGGGGGAGGCTACACCTTC.

The CDR3 coding sequence is TGTGCCAGTAGTACCCCTCCCGGGACACCTGGAAACACCATATATTTT. It codes for CASSTPPGTPGNTIYF. The chain is built from TRBV19 and TRBJ1-3, with D perhaps TRBD1 (6 bases). V lost 4 bases and J 2 bases, leaving 15 bases between the germline ends. The CDR3 sequence is 16 residues long. Per the germline V gene, CDR1 is LNHDA and CDR2 is SQIVND (reference sequence).